Presented here are 2 T cell receptor beta chains from one specimen sequenced in a study of T cells in women clearing cervical HPV infection. Profiled with immunoSEQ multiplex PCR; TCRdb holds only in-frame clones, not every one. This sample lists about 36,000 clones; its ten largest clones have 1.5% to 2%. The sample comprised blood buffy coat. These receptors originate from a woman between 18 and 75 years old with a cervical HPV16 infection that either progressed to CIN3+ or cleared (not recorded which).

As for this clone: The CDR3 is cut off 3 residues early in the read; its end comes from the germline J gene. V is TRBV20-1 and J is TRBJ2-3; TRBD1 agrees at 8 bases. Germline CDR1 reads DFQATT; CDR2 reads SNEGSKA (reference sequence). The CDR3 spans 14 residues. The covered CDR3 bases are TGCAGTGCTAGCAGACAGGGGTTAGGAGAGACG. This translates into CSASRQGLGET. The entire CDR3 is CSASRQGLGETQYF.

Regarding this clone: The read terminates 3 residues before the CDR3 end, so the remaining end is supplied by the germline J gene. The V gene is TRBV7-2, the J gene TRBJ1-5; D remains ambiguous. This CDR3 has 12 residues. The V gene lost 1 base and the J gene lost 7 bases, with 5 bases spanning the gap. CDR1 is SGHTA and CDR2 is FQGNSA in the germline V gene. CDR3: CASSLEVQPQHF. The sequenced CDR3 bases are TGTGCCAGCAGCTTAGAGGTGCAGCCC.